These 28 T cell receptor beta chains came from one sample sequenced in a study of blood T cell repertoires in COVID-19. Some clones are missing from TCRdb's copy, which holds only in-frame ones; the method was immunoSEQ multiplex PCR. The sample has some 210,000 clones; approximately 80% are singletons. Material for sequencing was PBMCs or T cells enriched from blood (not recorded which). Receptors originate from a man younger than 40 with acute COVID-19.

V gene TRBV29-1 combines with J gene TRBJ1-5; D is perhaps TRBD1 (5 bases). The CDR3 runs 13 residues. The germline V gene has CDR1 SQVTM and CDR2 ANQGSEA. V shed 3 bases and J shed 1 base, with 7 bases lying between them. Here the CDR3 reads CSVDTGSNQPQHF. The CDR3 nucleotides read TGCAGCGTTGATACAGGAAGCAATCAGCCCCAGCATTTT. Complete variable domain (other parts from reference TRBV29-1 and TRBJ1-5): SAVISQKPSRDICQRGTSLTIQCQVDSQVTMMFWYRQQPGQSLTLIATANQGSEATYESGFVIDKFPISRPNLTFSTLTVSNMSPEDSSIYLCSVDTGSNQPQHFGDGTRLSIL.

This rearrangement joins TRBV4-1 to TRBJ2-3; tentative D call: TRBD2 (5 bases). Germline V CDR1 and CDR2: MGHRA, YSYEKL. This CDR3 has 16 residues. Deletions cut 4 bases from V and 0 bases from J, with 14 bases between. The CDR3, as DNA: TGCGCCAGCAGCCCGGGAACAACTTATAGCACAGATACGCAGTATTTT. Amino acids: CASSPGTTYSTDTQYF.

The rearrangement uses TRBV5-4 and TRBJ1-1; 9 bases align to TRBD1. V lost 5 bases and J lost 4; bases outside the gene matches: 9. This CDR3 comprises 15 residues. The V gene's germline CDR1 is SGHNT and CDR2 YYREEE (reference sequence). The DNA of the CDR3 is TGTGCCAGCAGTCCGCTACAGGGGGCAGGCACTGAAGCTTTCTTT. Protein sequence: CASSPLQGAGTEAFF.

In the case of this clone: A junction boundary mismatches the germline segment, possibly from a read error. The J gene is TRBJ2-7, the V gene TRBV7-3; 8 bases agree with TRBD2. The CDR3 spans 14 residues. Germline lookup yields CDR1 SGHTA and CDR2 FQGTGA. Here the CDR3 reads CASSVTGGPYEQYF. DNA of the CDR3: TGTGCCAGCAGCGTAACGGGGGGGCCCTACGAGCAGTACTTC. Drawing the rest from reference TRBV7-3 and TRBJ2-7, the complete variable domain is GAGVSQTPSNKVTEKGKYVELRCDPISGHTALYWYRQSLGQGPEFLIYFQGTGAADDSGLPNDRFFAVRPEGSVSTLKIQRTERGDSAVYLCASSVTGGPYEQYFGPGTRLTVT.

This clone has a single count. The chain uses TRBV2 and TRBJ2-7; D ambiguous. This CDR3 comprises 13 residues. Germline lookup yields CDR1 SNHLY and CDR2 FYNNEI. The germline V and J ends were trimmed by 2 bases and 3 bases, with 8 bases remaining between them. The CDR3 sequence is CASSEYRSYEQYF. CDR3 DNA: TGTGCCAGCAGTGAATACAGAAGCTACGAGCAGTACTTC.

The chain has TRBV9 and TRBJ1-2; maybe TRBD1 (5 bases). Germline V gene data show CDR1 as SGDLS and CDR2 as YYNGEE. Trimming removed 0 bases from V and 9 bases from J, with 12 bases in between. This CDR3 has 13 residues. The CDR3 DNA reads as TGTGCCAGCAGCGTAGACGGGACTAAGAGCTACACCTTC. Amino acid sequence: CASSVDGTKSYTF. The entire variable domain, with the rest obtained from reference TRBV9 and TRBJ1-2, is as follows: DSGVTQTPKHLITATGQRVTLRCSPRSGDLSVYWYQQSLDQGLQFLIQYYNGEERAKGNILERFSAQQFPDLHSELNLSSLELGDSALYFCASSVDGTKSYTFGSGTRLTVV.

CDR3 sequence reads: CASGDRGGNIQYF. DNA of the CDR3: TGTGCTAGTGGGGACAGGGGAGGAAACATTCAGTACTTC. The chain uses TRBV12-5 and TRBJ2-4; 9 positions agree with TRBD1. The ends lost 6 bases at V and 6 bases at J; junction bases unmatched: 3. The V gene's germline CDR1 is LGHNT and CDR2 FRNRAP. The CDR3 is made up of 13 amino acids.

The chain is built from TRBV6-5 and TRBJ1-6, with 7 bases matching TRBD1. With V trimmed by 0 bases and J by 8 bases, 4 bases remained unmatched. The CDR3 sequence is 15 residues long. Germline assignment: CDR1 MNHEY and CDR2 SVGAGI. The CDR3 nucleotides are TGTGCCAGCAGTTACTCTACAGGGGCCCATTCACCCCTCCACTTT. It yields the protein CASSYSTGAHSPLHF.

The chain uses TRBV2 and TRBJ2-7; D is perhaps TRBD2 (5 bases). The germline gives CDR1 SNHLY, CDR2 FYNNEI. V was cut by 6 bases and J by 2 bases, with 8 bases left in between. The CDR3 covers 12 residues. The CDR3 DNA follows: TGTGCCAGCAGGGAGCGGACCTACGAGCAGTACTTC. It encodes CASRERTYEQYF.

The chain employs TRBV5-5 and TRBJ2-5, with 7 nucleotides matching TRBD1. Germline CDR1 and CDR2: SGHKS and YYEKEE (reference sequence). The CDR3 is 14 amino acids. V was clipped by 3 bases and J by 4 bases; unmatched bases: 6. In DNA form, the CDR3 reads TGTGCCAGCAGCTCGACAGGGTGGGCAGAGACCCAGTACTTC. Translation gives CASSSTGWAETQYF.

CDR3 bases: TGTGCCAGCAGTATCCCGGGACAGGTTAATGAAAAACTGTTTTTT. It specifies CASSIPGQVNEKLFF. V and J are TRBV4-2 and TRBJ1-4; the match to TRBD1 covers 8 bases. The CDR3 covers 15 residues. Germline V CDR1 and CDR2: LGHNA, YNFKEQ. With V trimmed by 6 bases and J by 4 bases, 7 bases remained unmatched.

DNA of the CDR3: TGCAGCGTTGAAGGCGAAGGGGTGAGGGAGCAGTACTTC. Amino acids: CSVEGEGVREQYF. This chain joins TRBV29-1 and TRBJ2-7, with D maybe TRBD1 (5 bases). CDR3 length: 13 residues. Germline V CDR1 and CDR2: SQVTM, ANQGSEA. Trimming took 1 base from V and 7 from J, leaving 14 bases between them.

This sequence joins TRBV5-5 and TRBJ1-6; TRBD1 aligns across 8 bases. This CDR3 has 15 residues. Unmatched junction bases numbered 10, after V lost 5 bases and J lost 9 bases. Germline CDR1 SGHKS, CDR2 YYEKEE (reference sequence). In DNA, the CDR3 is TGTGCCAGCAGTCTTATCGACAGGGGTGCTTCACCCCTCCACTTT. Translating it yields CASSLIDRGASPLHF. The full variable domain, its missing parts supplied by reference TRBV5-5 and TRBJ1-6, is DAGVTQSPTHLIKTRGQQVTLRCSPISGHKSVSWYQQVLGQGPQFIFQYYEKEERGRGNFPDRFSARQFPNYSSELNVNALLLGDSALYLCASSLIDRGASPLHFGNGTRLTVT.

This clone appeared a few times. Germline and junction disagree at one end, which may indicate a read error. This sequence joins TRBV6-5 and TRBJ1-1; TRBD1 is a possible D gene (5 bases). The V gene's germline CDR1 is MNHEY and CDR2 SVGAGI. This CDR3 is 12 amino acids long. The CDR3, as DNA: TGTGCCAGCAGCTACTCAACAGGTGAAGCTTTCTTT. Translation gives CASSYSTGEAFF.

The rearrangement uses TRBV5-4 and TRBJ1-4; 9 bases map to TRBD1. The ends lost 4 bases at V and 8 bases at J; junction bases unmatched: 18. The CDR3 has 18 amino acids. From germline, CDR1 is SGHNT and CDR2 YYREEE (reference sequence). CDR3 sequence reads: CASSPEGQGAGVEEKLFF. The DNA for the CDR3 is TGTGCCAGCAGCCCGGAGGGACAGGGAGCGGGGGTAGAAGAAAAACTGTTTTTT.

The rearrangement uses TRBV9 and TRBJ1-4; possible D gene TRBD1, 6 bases. Trimming removed 0 bases at V and 4 bases at J, with 10 bases between. The germline V gene has CDR1 SGDLS and CDR2 YYNGEE. The CDR3 runs to 15 residues. The CDR3 DNA reads as TGTGCCAGCAGCGTAGCTACAGGGTATAATGAAAAACTGTTTTTT. Its protein is CASSVATGYNEKLFF. Full variable domain (outside the CDR3, taken from reference TRBV9 and TRBJ1-4): DSGVTQTPKHLITATGQRVTLRCSPRSGDLSVYWYQQSLDQGLQFLIQYYNGEERAKGNILERFSAQQFPDLHSELNLSSLELGDSALYFCASSVATGYNEKLFFGSGTQLSVL.

This clone came up many times. The chain carries TRBV10-3 and TRBJ2-1; 8 bases are shared with TRBD1. Germline V gives CDR1 ENHRY, CDR2 SYGVKD. V trimming: 9 bases; J trimming: 6 bases; junction bases outside the gene matches: 13. The CDR3 covers 15 residues. The CDR3 sequence: CAISLNRGSGNEQFF. The DNA for the CDR3 is TGTGCCATATCATTAAACAGGGGGTCCGGCAATGAGCAGTTCTTC.

The chain joins TRBV5-5 to TRBJ2-1; D unresolved. In germline, CDR1 is SGHKS, CDR2 YYEKEE (reference sequence). The CDR3 has 14 amino acids. Deletions cut 2 bases from V and 5 bases from J, with 11 bases between. CDR3: CASSFKLLNNEQFF. In nucleotides, the CDR3 is TGTGCCAGCAGCTTCAAACTCTTAAACAATGAGCAGTTCTTC.

There are a few counts of this clone. The V call is TRBV10-2, the J call TRBJ2-1; D is ambiguous. Trimming stripped 6 bases from V and 9 bases from J, with 9 bases between. The CDR3 is 11 residues long. The germline V gene encodes CDR1 WSHSY and CDR2 SAAADI. CDR3 nucleotides: TGCGCCAGCAGAACCGCGGTTGAGCAGTTCTTC. The encoded protein is CASRTAVEQFF.

J is TRBJ1-2 and V is TRBV27; D is possibly TRBD1 (6 bases). V lost 6 bases and J lost 2, with 16 bases in between. CDR3 length: 15 residues. Germline assignment: CDR1 MNHEY and CDR2 SMNVEV (reference sequence). CDR3 sequence (DNA): TGTGCCAGCAGCCCAAGAACAGGGACCAACTATGGCTACACCTTC. Its translation: CASSPRTGTNYGYTF.

The V call is TRBV5-6, the J call TRBJ2-7; 7 bases match TRBD2. The CDR3 is 17 residues long. Germline values: CDR1 SGHDT, CDR2 YYEEEE. Losses at the gene ends were 4 bases for V and 1 base for J; bases not matched to a gene: 14. CDR3 sequence: CASSPGRSGVDSYEQYF. The CDR3 nucleotides are TGTGCCAGCAGCCCCGGAAGAAGCGGGGTGGATTCCTACGAGCAGTACTTC.

The CDR3 DNA sequence: TGTGCCAGTAGTTTCGGGACAGGGAACCCCTACGAGCAGTACTTC. Encoded protein: CASSFGTGNPYEQYF. The rearrangement uses TRBV19 and TRBJ2-7; 9 bases match TRBD1. Trimming took 5 bases from V and 2 from J; bases not matched to a gene: 7. Germline V lookup: CDR1 LNHDA, CDR2 SQIVND (reference sequence). The CDR3 is made up of 15 amino acids.

The gene calls are TRBV5-6 and TRBJ2-1; 10 bases are a match to TRBD1. Germline V gene data show CDR1 as SGHDT and CDR2 as YYEEEE. This CDR3 region has 15 residues. The junction had 3 bases not matched to a gene; V was cut back by 1 base and J by 5 bases. The CDR3 nucleotides read TGTGCCAGCAGCTTGAGCGGGACAGGGGACAATGAGCAGTTCTTC. Residues: CASSLSGTGDNEQFF. Full variable domain (rest looked up from reference TRBV5-6 and TRBJ2-1): DAGVTQSPTHLIKTRGQQVTLRCSPKSGHDTVSWYQQALGQGPQFIFQYYEEEERQRGNFPDRFSGHQFPNYSSELNVNALLLGDSALYLCASSLSGTGDNEQFFGPGTRLTVL.

This chain connects TRBV5-1 to TRBJ1-4; TRBD1 is a possible D gene (6 bases). Germline CDR1 reads SGHRS; CDR2 reads YFSETQ. The CDR3 length is 14 residues. V was trimmed by 4 bases and J by 8 bases, leaving 15 bases between them. CDR3 in amino acids: CASSRYRVDEKLFF. CDR3 in DNA: TGCGCCAGCAGCCGATACAGGGTGGACGAAAAACTGTTTTTT.

J is TRBJ1-5 and V is TRBV6-5; D unclear. Germline loops: CDR1 MNHEY, CDR2 SVGAGI. The CDR3 has 14 residues. The germline V and J ends were trimmed by 2 bases and 1 base, with 6 bases remaining between them. DNA for the CDR3: TGTGCCAGCAGTTACGGGGAGAGCAATCAGCCCCAGCATTTT. It codes for CASSYGESNQPQHF.

The chain recombines TRBV5-5 with TRBJ2-5; 14 bases agree with TRBD2. Germline V CDR1 and CDR2: SGHKS, YYEKEE (reference sequence). The CDR3 runs to 17 residues. V lost 7 bases and J lost 1; bases outside the gene matches: 9. The CDR3 DNA sequence: TGTGCCAGCTCGTCCGGGACTAGCGGGGGTATCCAAGAGACCCAGTACTTC. Amino acids: CASSSGTSGGIQETQYF. The full variable domain, completed using reference TRBV5-5 and TRBJ2-5, is DAGVTQSPTHLIKTRGQQVTLRCSPISGHKSVSWYQQVLGQGPQFIFQYYEKEERGRGNFPDRFSARQFPNYSSELNVNALLLGDSALYLCASSSGTSGGIQETQYFGPGTRLLVL.

The rearrangement joins TRBV5-4 to TRBJ1-1, with 10 positions matching TRBD1. With 0 bases clipped from V and 1 base from J, the junction kept 6 bases outside the gene matches. The CDR3 loop spans 17 amino acids. The V gene's germline CDR1 is SGHNT and CDR2 YYREEE (reference sequence). Written as DNA, the CDR3 is TGTGCCAGCAGCTTGGCAGCGGGGGACAGGGGGAACACTGAAGCTTTCTTT. Protein product: CASSLAAGDRGNTEAFF. Complete variable domain (other parts from reference TRBV5-4 and TRBJ1-1): ETGVTQSPTHLIKTRGQQVTLRCSSQSGHNTVSWYQQALGQGPQFIFQYYREEENGRGNFPPRFSGLQFPNYSSELNVNALELDDSALYLCASSLAAGDRGNTEAFFGQGTRLTVV.

The genes are TRBV25-1 and TRBJ2-3; TRBD2 aligns across 11 bases. The CDR3 is made up of 16 amino acids. V gave up 2 bases and J gave up 2 bases; unmatched junction bases: 3. Germline V gives CDR1 MGHDK, CDR2 SYGVNS. The CDR3 DNA follows: TGTGCCAGCAGTGAAATAGCGGGGGGGCTCACAGATACGCAGTATTTT. It translates to CASSEIAGGLTDTQYF. The full variable domain, with the rest looked up from reference TRBV25-1 and TRBJ2-3, is EADIYQTPRYLVIGTGKKITLECSQTMGHDKMYWYQQDPGMELHLIHYSYGVNSTEKGDLSSESTVSRIRTEHFPLTLESARPSHTSQYLCASSEIAGGLTDTQYFGPGTRLTVL.